This T cell receptor (beta chain) was sequenced in a study of tumor-infiltrating lymphocytes in localized non-small cell lung cancer. As for the study in general: Several tumor histologies, both smoking statuses, and some post-neoadjuvant chemotherapy samples were included. Broader study findings: Recurrence-free survival showed no association with tumor T-cell fraction. Immunotypes IM1 and IM2 had similar TCR-derived T-cell fractions.

Concerning this clone: Its target is not known.

Profiling relied on immunoSEQ multiplex PCR, and the TCRdb table lists in-frame clones only, not all of them. The sample has 10,000 to 15,000 clones, more than 75% seen once. The V end was cut by 3 bases, the J end by 4 bases, with 19 bases between. The CDR3 consists of 16 residues. Germline V gene data show CDR1 as SGHDT and CDR2 as YYEEEE. Sequences were obtained from lung tumor tissue. This sequence originates from a human donor with non-small cell lung cancer. The chain employs TRBV5-6 and TRBJ1-1; D gene uncertain. The CDR3 DNA sequence: TGTGCCAGCAGCTCCGCGGCCCGATTCGAGGGCACTGAAGCTTTCTTT. Amino acid sequence: CASSSAARFEGTEAFF. The variable domain in full, with the rest retrieved from reference TRBV5-6 and TRBJ1-1, is DAGVTQSPTHLIKTRGQQVTLRCSPKSGHDTVSWYQQALGQGPQFIFQYYEEEERQRGNFPDRFSGHQFPNYSSELNVNALLLGDSALYLCASSSAARFEGTEAFFGQGTRLTVV.